This passage covers 7 T cell receptor beta chains from one sample sequenced in a study of blood T cell repertoires in COVID-19 (dated by TCRdb to the early 2020s). Libraries came from the immunoSEQ multiplex PCR assay. Imported from immuneACCESS, the table was reduced by TCRdb to in-frame sequences with V and J called. These copies leave out some clones; in studies compared against another copy, an unresolved V gene accounts for under half, and the cause of the remainder is not known. The sample profile shows approximately 220,000 clones; 80% of them were found once. 6.5% to 9% of the sample goes to the ten largest clones. Sample: PBMCs or T cells enriched from blood (not recorded which). Receptors originate from a middle-aged woman with acute COVID-19.

The chain uses TRBV7-2 and TRBJ1-1; 8 nucleotides align to TRBD1. The CDR3 contains 16 residues. Germline V lookup: CDR1 SGHTA, CDR2 FQGNSA. Unmatched junction bases numbered 6, after V lost 3 bases and J lost 0 bases. CDR3 region: CASSFPGGGMNTEAFF. For the CDR3, the DNA is TGTGCCAGCAGCTTCCCAGGGGGCGGGATGAACACTGAAGCTTTCTTT.

The rearrangement uses TRBV10-3 and TRBJ1-2, with TRBD1 identical over 9 bases. CDR1 is ENHRY, CDR2 SYGVKD, per germline. V lost 0 bases and J lost 0; bases outside the gene matches: 8. The CDR3 is made up of 18 amino acids. The CDR3 nucleotides read TGTGCCATCAGTGAGTCTAGGACAGGGGACCAAGCTAACTATGGCTACACCTTC. It translates to CAISESRTGDQANYGYTF.

The chain uses TRBV6-5 and TRBJ1-6; D call uncertain. There are 12 residues in the CDR3. With 5 bases removed from V and 10 bases from J, the gap between germline ends came to 9 bases. Per germline, CDR1 MNHEY and CDR2 SVGAGI. Written as DNA, the CDR3 is TGTGCCAGCAGTCCACGTCGGTCACCCCTCCACTTT. This codes for CASSPRRSPLHF.

This chain connects TRBV7-2 to TRBJ2-7; 13 bases are a match to TRBD2. V trimming: 5 bases; J trimming: 6 bases; junction bases outside the gene matches: 7. This CDR3 spans 15 amino acids. Germline V gene lookup returns CDR1 SGHTA and CDR2 FQGNSA. The CDR3 region is CASSTGGLAGVEQYF. CDR3 DNA: TGTGCCAGCAGCACAGGTGGACTAGCGGGAGTCGAGCAGTACTTC.

The chain uses TRBV18 and TRBJ2-2; 9 bases are shared with TRBD1. With V trimmed by 0 bases and J by 15 bases, 8 bases remained unmatched. The CDR3 is 14 residues long. CDR1 is KGHSH and CDR2 is LQKENI in the germline V gene. This CDR3 is CASSPPSSRDRVFF. Written as DNA, the CDR3 is TGTGCCAGCTCACCACCGAGTTCTCGGGACAGGGTGTTTTTT.

The chain uses TRBV27 and TRBJ2-7; TRBD1 aligns across 9 bases. The CDR3 is 15 amino acids. Germline V gene sequence: CDR1 MNHEY, CDR2 SMNVEV (reference sequence). The trim removed 7 bases at V and 3 bases at J, leaving 10 bases unmatched. CDR3 bases: TGTGCCAGCACCCCACGGACAGGGGCGAACTACGAGCAGTACTTC. Amino acid sequence: CASTPRTGANYEQYF.

In nucleotides, the CDR3 is TGTGCCAGTAGTATCGGGGGAAACTATGGCTACACCTTC. Translated: CASSIGGNYGYTF. V usage is TRBV19 and J usage is TRBJ1-2, with a weak D call TRBD1 (5 bases). Germline values: CDR1 LNHDA, CDR2 SQIVND (reference sequence). V gave up 3 bases and J gave up 2 bases, with 7 bases separating them. The CDR3 covers 13 residues.